This entry concerns a single T cell receptor (beta chain). The antigen is not known. These data are taken from a study of T-cell memory formation after mild COVID-19. Study-level information: Largely, the TCR clusters proved donor specific. Notes on the study in general: The SARS-CoV-2 specificity of second-wave clones reaching peak at day 37 remained unverified. Clones that contracted clustered mainly in CM and EM if CD4+ and in EMRA if CD8+.

TCRalpha and TCRbeta libraries used 5'RACE with constant-segment primers and UMIs. TCRdb re-called the 5' RACE reads through MiXCR, storing one row per CDR3 protein. The sample lists under 450,000 distinct CDR3 sequences, 20% to 30% seen once, with roughly 14% in the top ten. The TCR was taken from an adult woman who had mild COVID-19 (a few samples of this study predate the infection). Cell type and time point are not known. What was sequenced was PBMCs or a T cell subset sorted from them (not recorded which).

The CDR3 spells CASSFLAGADTDTQYF. The DNA of the CDR3 is TGTGCCAGCAGCTTTCTAGCGGGGGCCGACACAGATACGCAGTATTTT. V gene TRBV11-2 combines with J gene TRBJ2-3, with 10 bases that match TRBD2. Unmatched junction bases numbered 5, after V lost 3 bases and J lost 2 bases. Germline CDR1 is SGHAT and CDR2 is FQNNGV. The CDR3 consists of 16 residues.